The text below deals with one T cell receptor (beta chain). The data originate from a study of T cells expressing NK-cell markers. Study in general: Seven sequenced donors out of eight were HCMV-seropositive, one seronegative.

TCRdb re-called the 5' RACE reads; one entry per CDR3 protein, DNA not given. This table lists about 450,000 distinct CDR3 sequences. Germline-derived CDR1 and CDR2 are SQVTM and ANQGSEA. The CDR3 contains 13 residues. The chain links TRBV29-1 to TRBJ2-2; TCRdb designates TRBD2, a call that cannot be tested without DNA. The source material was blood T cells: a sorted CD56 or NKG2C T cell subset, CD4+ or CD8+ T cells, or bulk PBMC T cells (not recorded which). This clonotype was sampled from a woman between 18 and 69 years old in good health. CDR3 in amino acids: CSVGLGGIGELFF.